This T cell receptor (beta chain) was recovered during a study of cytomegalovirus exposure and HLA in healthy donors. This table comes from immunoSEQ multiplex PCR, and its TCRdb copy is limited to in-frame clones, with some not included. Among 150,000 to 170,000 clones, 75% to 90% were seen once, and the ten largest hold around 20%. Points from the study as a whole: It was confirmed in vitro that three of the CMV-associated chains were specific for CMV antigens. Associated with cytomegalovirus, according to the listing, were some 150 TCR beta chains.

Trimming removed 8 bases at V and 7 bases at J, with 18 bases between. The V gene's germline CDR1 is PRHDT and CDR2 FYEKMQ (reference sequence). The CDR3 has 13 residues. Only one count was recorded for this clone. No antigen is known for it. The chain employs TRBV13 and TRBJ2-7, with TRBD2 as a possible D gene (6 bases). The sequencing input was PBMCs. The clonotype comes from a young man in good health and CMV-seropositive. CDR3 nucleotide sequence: TGTGCCAGCCTTCTGGGGGACTTGGGGGAGCAGTACTTC. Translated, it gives CASLLGDLGEQYF.